These 11 T cell receptor beta chains came from one sample sequenced in a study of metastatic and nonmetastatic thyroid tumors. No treatment of any kind had been given to any patient before thyroid surgery. Using MiXCR, TCRdb re-called clones from the PCR reads. The table has approximately 82,000 clones, about 12% seen once; the top ten hold 7% to 10%. Material: tumor tissue. Receptors originate from a female donor with papillary thyroid cancer or a benign thyroid nodule (not recorded which). Some clones in this sample may be carry-over from other donors' samples.

This clone came up a few times. The chain joins TRBV3-1 to TRBJ2-2; TRBD2 is a possible D gene (6 bases). The length of the CDR3 is 15 residues. Germline-derived CDR1 and CDR2 are LGHDT and YNNKEL (reference sequence). Between the trimmed V and J ends, which lost 4 bases and 6 bases, there was a span of 15 bases. The CDR3 coding sequence is TGTGCCAGCAGCCCCCAGGGAGTAGCGGCCGGGGAGCTGTTTTTT. It codes for CASSPQGVAAGELFF.

About this clone: At one end, the junction sequence differs from germline, possibly due to a read error. Within the sample, other DNA sequences also encode this same CDR3. The CDR3 spells CASSERWAGRRNTGELFF. The CDR3 region has the DNA TGTGCCAGCAGTGAAAGATGGGCCGGTAGGAGGAACACCGGTGAGCTGTTTTTT. This chain joins TRBV6-1 and TRBJ2-2; possibly TRBD2 for D (5 bases). Germline V CDR1 and CDR2: MNHNS, SASEGT. The CDR3 covers 18 residues.

This clone was counted many times. The chain uses TRBV6-1 and TRBJ2-3; 9 bases map to TRBD2. Unmatched junction bases numbered 4, after V lost 6 bases and J lost 0 bases. The germline V gene encodes CDR1 MNHNS and CDR2 SASEGT. The CDR3 loop spans 15 amino acids. CDR3 in DNA: TGTGCCAGCAGCCTAGCGGGGTCTAGCACAGATACGCAGTATTTT. Protein product: CASSLAGSSTDTQYF.

With regard to this clone: A single base separates this from a much larger clone, so it may be a read error. CDR3 residues: CAIMGDTAYEQYF. In nucleotides, the CDR3 is TGTGCCATCATGGGGGACACCGCCTACGAGCAGTACTTC. J is TRBJ2-7 and V is TRBV10-3, with TRBD1 as a possible D gene (6 bases). The CDR3 consists of 13 residues. V was shortened by 7 bases and J by 2 bases, with 12 bases between the two germline ends. Germline V gene data show CDR1 as ENHRY and CDR2 as SYGVKD.

This clone was counted many times. This rearrangement joins TRBV5-1 to TRBJ1-2; no clear D gene. There are 15 residues in the CDR3. V was pared by 2 bases and J by 0 bases, with 11 bases between. Germline V CDR1 and CDR2: SGHRS, YFSETQ. DNA of the CDR3: TGCGCCAGCAGCTTAGGGCCAAACGCTAACTATGGCTACACCTTC. As protein: CASSLGPNANYGYTF. The whole variable domain, remainder taken from reference TRBV5-1 and TRBJ1-2, is KAGVTQTPRYLIKTRGQQVTLSCSPISGHRSVSWYQQTPGQGLQFLFEYFSETQRNKGNFPGRFSGRQFSNSRSEMNVSTLELGDSALYLCASSLGPNANYGYTFGSGTRLTVV.

To note about this clone: This may arise from a read error, as a much more abundant clone is one base away. This chain joins TRBV7-3 and TRBJ2-2; TRBD2 matches 12 bases. The CDR3 runs 15 residues. Looked up from germline, CDR1 is SGHTA and CDR2 is FQGTGA. CDR3 residues: CAGSWTSGTTGELFF. CDR3 DNA sequence: TGTGCCGGCAGCTGGACTAGCGGGACGACCGGGGAGCTGTTTTTT.

This clone was recorded many times. The chain uses TRBV5-1 and TRBJ2-2; 7 bases map to TRBD2. The CDR3 contains 15 residues. The trim removed 0 bases at V and 5 bases at J, leaving 4 bases unmatched. Per germline, CDR1 SGHRS and CDR2 YFSETQ. CDR3 residues: CASSLALRETGELFF. The DNA for the CDR3 is TGCGCCAGCAGCTTGGCCCTGCGGGAGACCGGGGAGCTGTTTTTT.

This clone was found many times. This chain connects TRBV9 to TRBJ2-7; a weak D match, TRBD2 (5 bases). V lost 0 bases, J lost 2 bases, and 15 bases lay in between. The V gene's germline CDR1 is SGDLS and CDR2 YYNGEE. The CDR3 length is 16 residues. DNA of the CDR3: TGTGCCAGCAGCGTAGAGGCGGGTGGACTGGCCTACGAGCAGTACTTC. Protein sequence: CASSVEAGGLAYEQYF. The full variable domain, in which reference TRBV9 and TRBJ2-7 provide the parts outside the CDR3, is DSGVTQTPKHLITATGQRVTLRCSPRSGDLSVYWYQQSLDQGLQFLIQYYNGEERAKGNILERFSAQQFPDLHSELNLSSLELGDSALYFCASSVEAGGLAYEQYFGPGTRLTVT.

At least ten counts were recorded for this clone. This chain links TRBV5-1 with TRBJ2-7; the D is unclear. The CDR3 is 14 amino acids. Germline V gene lookup returns CDR1 SGHRS and CDR2 YFSETQ. V was cut by 4 bases and J by 2 bases, with 13 bases left in between. The chain's CDR3 is CASSLLRVPYEQYF. The CDR3 nucleotides are TGCGCCAGCAGCCTTCTACGGGTTCCCTACGAGCAGTACTTC.

The J gene is TRBJ1-4, the V gene TRBV5-1, with D maybe TRBD1 (5 bases). CDR3 length: 14 residues. The V and J ends lost 1 base and 7 bases respectively, with 11 bases between them. Germline-derived CDR1 and CDR2 are SGHRS and YFSETQ. DNA for the CDR3: TGCGCCAGCAGCTTGTTGGGGGGGAGTGAAAAACTGTTTTTT. This sequence encodes CASSLLGGSEKLFF.

This clone was counted at least ten times. This chain uses TRBV4-1 with TRBJ2-2, with 13 bases aligning to TRBD2. J lost 0 bases, V lost 2 bases, and 3 bases had no gene match. CDR1 is MGHRA, CDR2 YSYEKL, per germline. The length of the CDR3 is 18 residues. The DNA of the CDR3 is TGCGCCAGCAGCCAAAAACTAGCGGGAGGGCCGAACACCGGGGAGCTGTTTTTT. This sequence encodes CASSQKLAGGPNTGELFF.